This T cell receptor (beta chain) was recovered during a study of OX40 agonist ivuxolimab in advanced cancers. Study-wide background: Clinicians treated patients with ivuxolimab, an agonistic anti-OX40 (CD134) antibody. The eligibility criteria allowed prior anti-PD-1, anti-PD-L1 or anti-CTLA-4 therapy, and 30% to 40% had some. Broader study findings: Among T cells, CD8+ cells averaged more expanded clones than CD4+ cells.

Worth noting for this clone: Its antigen is not known.

The protocol was immunoSEQ multiplex PCR, while the TCRdb copy is restricted to in-frame clones and leaves out a portion. There are fewer than 90,000 clones in the sample; around 88% occur only once, and over 2% lies in the top ten. Baseline, cycle 4 day 1, and cycle 7 day 1 were the blood sampling points. Germline assignment: CDR1 SNHLY and CDR2 FYNNEI. V gave up 5 bases and J gave up 0 bases; unmatched junction bases: 1. CDR3 length equals 15 residues. The starting material was CD4+ or CD8+ T cells sorted from blood, obtained in a trial of the OX40 agonist ivuxolimab. The TCR sequence derives from an adult with an advanced solid tumor such as melanoma, head and neck, liver or kidney cancer. The V and J genes are TRBV2 and TRBJ2-1; the match to TRBD2 covers 10 bases. DNA of the CDR3: TGTGCCAGCAGTAGGACTAGCGGCTCCTACAATGAGCAGTTCTTC. Encoded protein: CASSRTSGSYNEQFF.